This TCR beta chain appears in the sequencing data of a study of cytomegalovirus exposure and HLA in healthy donors. Study summary: HLA-typed donors were the source of about 85 million unique TCRs held in an early data release.

Regarding this clone: Antigen unknown. A junction end diverges from the germline sequence, so it may reflect a read error.

This CDR3 spans 16 amino acids. Germline V gives CDR1 MNHEY, CDR2 SMNVEV (reference sequence). General study points: Most TCR sequences were uncommon, yet certain public TCRs appeared in many donors.

PCR amplification relied on 60 Vbeta primers (plus 13 Jbeta primers). Here immunoSEQ multiplex PCR was the method, and the copy in TCRdb shows in-frame clones only, minus some. Altogether approximately 160,000 clones are present, around 78% being singletons, with the ten largest covering 1.5% to 1.9%. Sequencing was performed on PBMCs. The chain carries TRBV27 and TRBJ2-6; maybe TRBD1 (5 bases). The source of this sequence is a middle-aged man in good health and CMV-seronegative. CDR3 DNA: TGTGCCAGCAGAACCTGGGGCCTAACTGGGGCCAACGGCCTGACTTTC. Its translation: CASRTWGLTGANGLTF.